Following are 18 T cell receptor beta chains from one sample sequenced in a study of blood T cells in healthy people across ages. A J-beta primer mix and a sample-barcoded 5' primer were used in a second PCR of roughly 6 to 11 cycles. TCRdb redid the calling of the 5' RACE reads with MiXCR, one entry per CDR3 protein. The data contain 1,500,000 or so distinct CDR3 sequences, approximately 43% of them seen just once; the ten biggest clones take up roughly 3.7%. What was sequenced was blood. The origin of the receptors is a woman aged 18-30 years in good health.

The V and J genes are TRBV7-2 and TRBJ2-6, with D perhaps given as TRBD1 or TRBD2 (5 bases each). V shed 2 bases and J shed 4 bases, with 9 bases lying between them. CDR1 is SGHTA, CDR2 FQGNSA, per germline. The CDR3 spans 15 residues. This CDR3 reads CASSLSGPGANVLTF. CDR3 in DNA: TGTGCCAGCAGCTTATCGGGGCCCGGGGCCAACGTCCTGACTTTC.

A few counts support this clonotype. V gene TRBV10-3 combines with J gene TRBJ2-7; D unresolved. The germline V gene encodes CDR1 ENHRY and CDR2 SYGVKD. V gave up 4 bases and J gave up 4 bases, with 11 bases separating them. The length of the CDR3 is 13 residues. In DNA, the CDR3 is TGTGCCATCAGTGTGGGGAAGAAATACGAGCAGTACTTC. This sequence encodes CAISVGKKYEQYF.

In its sample, this clonotype was seen a few times. The J gene is TRBJ2-1, the V gene TRBV20-1; D may match TRBD1 or TRBD2 (6 bases each). Trimming removed 3 bases at V and 10 bases at J, with 16 bases between. Per the germline V gene, CDR1 is DFQATT and CDR2 is SNEGSKA (reference sequence). The CDR3 length is 13 residues. CDR3 DNA: TGCAGTGCTAGTAGGGGGGCACTAGCCGAGCAGTTCTTC. Translated: CSASRGALAEQFF.

The chain carries TRBV5-1 and TRBJ2-5; D is tentatively TRBD1 or TRBD2 (6 bases each). The germline V gene encodes CDR1 SGHRS and CDR2 YFSETQ. The CDR3 has 12 amino acids. The V end was cut by 8 bases, the J end by 11 bases, with 19 bases between. The CDR3 nucleotides are TGCGCCAGTGGGGGAAGGGGGGATGAGCAGTACTTC. This gives the protein CASGGRGDEQYF. The full variable domain, with the rest looked up from reference TRBV5-1 and TRBJ2-5, is KAGVTQTPRYLIKTRGQQVTLSCSPISGHRSVSWYQQTPGQGLQFLFEYFSETQRNKGNFPGRFSGRQFSNSRSEMNVSTLELGDSALYLCASGGRGDEQYFGPGTRLLVL.

About this clonotype: One end of the junction fails to match germline, which may point to a read error. The rearrangement joins TRBV20-1 to TRBJ1-2; 8 bases are a match to TRBD1. From germline, CDR1 is DFQATT and CDR2 SNEGSKA (reference sequence). The CDR3 is 15 residues long. CDR3 in amino acids: CSAREGGRGQEGYIF. The CDR3 DNA reads TGCAGTGCTAGAGAAGGCGGCAGGGGGCAGGAGGGCTACATCTTC.

The chain employs TRBV5-1 and TRBJ2-4, with D perhaps matching TRBD1 (6 bases). Matching the DNA end better, TRBJ2-7 makes the J call doubtful. CDR1 and CDR2 (germline): SGHRS, YFSETQ. CDR3 length equals 13 residues. For the CDR3, the DNA is TGCGCCAGCAGCTCGGAACAGGGCTACGAGCAGTACTTC. This codes for CASSSEQGYEQYF.

The table lists this clonotype with many counts. This chain joins TRBV2 and TRBJ2-1; D is ambiguous. V was pared by 2 bases and J by 10 bases, with 9 bases between. Germline CDR1 reads SNHLY; CDR2 reads FYNNEI. This CDR3 spans 12 amino acids. Here the CDR3 reads CASSEQINEQFF. In DNA, the CDR3 is TGTGCCAGCAGTGAACAGATAAACGAGCAGTTCTTC.

This chain links TRBV6-5 with TRBJ2-4; D call uncertain. The CDR3 runs 14 residues. Trimming stripped 0 bases from V and 3 bases from J, with 6 bases between. Germline V gives CDR1 MNHEY, CDR2 SVGAGI. CDR3 amino acids: CASSYSILKNIQYF. The CDR3 nucleotides read TGTGCCAGCAGTTACTCGATTCTCAAAAACATTCAGTACTTC.

This rearrangement joins TRBV5-1 to TRBJ1-1, with 7 bases aligning to TRBD1. The germline V gene encodes CDR1 SGHRS and CDR2 YFSETQ. V lost 4 bases, J lost 6 bases, and 12 bases stayed unmatched. The CDR3 is made up of 15 amino acids. The CDR3 DNA follows: TGCGCCAGCAGCCTAACAGGGGAGGGAGTCGCTGAAGCTTTCTTT. It encodes CASSLTGEGVAEAFF.

The V call is TRBV30, the J call TRBJ2-3, with 10 nucleotides matching TRBD2. V lost 4 bases to trimming and J lost 4 bases; unmatched junction nucleotides: 11. Germline V gives CDR1 GTSNPN, CDR2 SVGIG (reference sequence). CDR3 length equals 16 residues. Here the CDR3 reads CAWTPGLARGADTQYF. CDR3 nucleotides: TGTGCCTGGACCCCGGGACTAGCGAGAGGGGCAGATACGCAGTATTTT.

This clonotype was counted only a few times. The gene calls are TRBV4-1 and TRBJ2-1, with 12 nucleotides matching TRBD1. Germline values: CDR1 MGHRA, CDR2 YSYEKL. Trimming removed 6 bases from V and 6 bases from J; junction bases left unmatched: 18. CDR3 length equals 19 residues. The CDR3 coding sequence is TGCGCCAGCAGACGTTCCCAAAGTTCGGGGACAGGGGGCGGCAATGAGCAGTTCTTC. Its translation is CASRRSQSSGTGGGNEQFF.

V is TRBV4-1 and J is TRBJ2-2; D may correspond to TRBD1 or TRBD2 (5 bases each). The V end was cut by 0 bases, the J end by 0 bases, with 11 bases between. The germline CDR1 and CDR2 sequences are MGHRA and YSYEKL. This CDR3 region has 17 residues. Here the CDR3 reads CASSQEGWGSNTGELFF. In DNA, the CDR3 is TGCGCCAGCAGCCAAGAAGGCTGGGGGTCGAACACCGGGGAGCTGTTTTTT.

In this sample, this clonotype turned up a few times. The chain links TRBV6-5 to TRBJ2-3, with 9 nucleotides matching TRBD1. Germline V lookup: CDR1 MNHEY, CDR2 SVGAGI. V dropped 7 bases and J dropped 4; count of bases not matched to a gene: 12. The CDR3 is 16 residues long. The CDR3 DNA reads as TGTGCCAGCACCTCGAATCCGGGACAGGGATCAGATACGCAGTATTTT. It yields the protein CASTSNPGQGSDTQYF.

This clonotype was recorded a few times. This chain connects TRBV28 to TRBJ1-6; 7 bases map to TRBD1. CDR1 and CDR2 from the germline V gene are MDHEN and SYDVKM. CDR3 length: 12 amino acids. The V and J ends lost 6 bases and 13 bases, in that order; junction bases with no gene match: 6. Here the CDR3 reads CASRLGQSPLHF. The CDR3 bases are TGTGCCAGCAGGTTGGGACAGTCGCCCCTCCACTTT.

The J gene is TRBJ2-3, the V gene TRBV5-1; 10 nucleotides agree with TRBD2. J gave up 4 bases and V 5 bases, and 13 bases lay outside the gene matches. This CDR3 is 17 amino acids long. Germline V gene lookup returns CDR1 SGHRS and CDR2 YFSETQ. This CDR3 is CASSSTLAGVGPDTQYF. The CDR3 DNA sequence: TGCGCCAGCAGTTCTACCCTAGCGGGAGTGGGCCCAGATACGCAGTATTTT. Full variable domain (missing parts from reference TRBV5-1 and TRBJ2-3): KAGVTQTPRYLIKTRGQQVTLSCSPISGHRSVSWYQQTPGQGLQFLFEYFSETQRNKGNFPGRFSGRQFSNSRSEMNVSTLELGDSALYLCASSSTLAGVGPDTQYFGPGTRLTVL.

CDR3 loop: CSARGYSGGVEQFF. CDR3 nucleotides: TGCAGTGCTAGAGGTTATAGCGGGGGGGTCGAGCAGTTCTTC. V gene TRBV20-1 combines with J gene TRBJ2-1, with 11 nucleotides matching TRBD2. Germline V gene data show CDR1 as DFQATT and CDR2 as SNEGSKA (reference sequence). The CDR3 contains 14 residues. Losses at the gene ends were 1 base for V and 10 bases for J; bases not matched to a gene: 6.

This clonotype was found a few times. This chain's CDR3 is CASIRQGASNQPQHF. Here the CDR3 DNA reads TGTGCCAGCATCCGACAGGGGGCGAGCAATCAGCCCCAGCATTTT. The J gene is TRBJ1-5, the V gene TRBV6-6; 10 bases are shared with TRBD1. Germline V lookup: CDR1 MNHNY, CDR2 SVGAGI (reference sequence). This CDR3 has 15 residues. V shed 7 bases, J shed 1 base, and the junction held 4 bases outside the gene matches.

The chain uses TRBV18 and TRBJ1-5; the D gene is possibly TRBD1 (5 bases). Germline-derived CDR1 and CDR2 are KGHSH and LQKENI. This CDR3 is 15 amino acids long. The V and J ends lost 3 bases and 4 bases respectively, with 13 bases between them. The CDR3 here is CASSPSTVPNQPQHF. The CDR3 bases are TGTGCCAGCTCACCGTCGACAGTCCCTAATCAGCCCCAGCATTTT.